The 10 T cell receptor beta chains given below trace back to one sample, sequenced in a study of blood T cell repertoires in COVID-19. The protocol was immunoSEQ multiplex PCR, while the TCRdb copy is restricted to in-frame clones and leaves out a portion. The sample shows 200,000 to 300,000 clones, around 84% of them seen only once. The specimen was PBMCs or T cells enriched from blood (not recorded which). Source of these receptors: a man aged 35 to 55 who had recovered from COVID-19.

The chain is built from TRBV30 and TRBJ2-7, with D unclear. The germline CDR1 and CDR2 sequences are GTSNPN and SVGIG (reference sequence). The CDR3 is 12 residues long. V was trimmed by 3 bases and J by 3 bases, leaving 9 bases between them. CDR3 coding DNA: TGTGCCTGGAGCGAAACTTACTACGAGCAGTACTTC. Translating it yields CAWSETYYEQYF.

As DNA, the CDR3 is TGTGCCAGCAGCTTAGATCGGGACTCCTCGAGCTCCTACGAGCAGTACTTC. The encoded protein is CASSLDRDSSSSYEQYF. The chain links TRBV11-2 to TRBJ2-7, with a weak D call TRBD2 (6 bases). This CDR3 spans 17 amino acids. Trimming took off 0 bases at V and 0 bases at J, with 15 bases between the two ends. Germline V lookup: CDR1 SGHAT, CDR2 FQNNGV.

The chain joins TRBV27 to TRBJ2-7; D gene unclear. CDR3 length: 15 amino acids. Germline loops: CDR1 MNHEY, CDR2 SMNVEV (reference sequence). V gave up 3 bases and J gave up 3 bases, with 15 bases separating them. The CDR3 loop is CASSLSDPLVYEQYF. The DNA for the CDR3 is TGTGCCAGCAGTTTGTCGGATCCGCTAGTCTACGAGCAGTACTTC.

The genes are TRBV9 and TRBJ2-1; no clear D. With 3 bases removed from V and 8 bases from J, the gap between germline ends came to 12 bases. This CDR3 has 13 residues. Germline CDR1 reads SGDLS; CDR2 reads YYNGEE. The CDR3: CASSALIRDEQFF. Here the CDR3 DNA reads TGTGCCAGCAGCGCCCTAATACGAGATGAGCAGTTCTTC.

The chain combines TRBV11-2 with TRBJ1-1; TRBD1 aligns across 9 bases. Germline V gives CDR1 SGHAT, CDR2 FQNNGV. The V and J ends lost 5 bases and 6 bases, in that order; junction bases with no gene match: 7. CDR3 length: 14 residues. This chain's CDR3 is CASSKTGGVSEAFF. Written as DNA, the CDR3 is TGTGCCAGCAGCAAGACAGGGGGGGTATCTGAAGCTTTCTTT. The complete variable domain, with remaining parts taken from reference TRBV11-2 and TRBJ1-1, reads EAGVAQSPRYKIIEKRQSVAFWCNPISGHATLYWYQQILGQGPKLLIQFQNNGVVDDSQLPKDRFSAERLKGVDSTLKIQPAKLEDSAVYLCASSKTGGVSEAFFGQGTRLTVV.

J is TRBJ1-6 and V is TRBV29-1; D not resolved. The length of the CDR3 is 9 residues. V gave up 8 bases and J gave up 13 bases, with 9 bases separating them. Germline V lookup: CDR1 SQVTM, CDR2 ANQGSEA. Written as DNA, the CDR3 is TGCAGCCTATTCTACCCCCTCCACTTT. This encodes CSLFYPLHF.

J is TRBJ2-7 and V is TRBV27; TRBD1 aligns across 7 bases. The CDR3 runs to 13 residues. The V gene's germline CDR1 is MNHEY and CDR2 SMNVEV (reference sequence). V gave up 5 bases and J gave up 4 bases; unmatched junction bases: 5. CDR3 in amino acids: CASSDRERYEQYF. Here the CDR3 DNA reads TGTGCCAGCAGTGACAGGGAGCGGTACGAGCAGTACTTC.

V usage is TRBV6-5 and J usage is TRBJ1-4; D is undetermined. The ends were cut back, 0 bases at V and 4 bases at J, with 12 bases in the middle. Germline V gene lookup returns CDR1 MNHEY and CDR2 SVGAGI. This CDR3 has 16 residues. This CDR3 is CASSYSGLDGNEKLFF. Here the CDR3 DNA reads TGTGCCAGCAGTTACTCCGGGTTAGATGGTAATGAAAAACTGTTTTTT.

The J gene is TRBJ1-3, the V gene TRBV4-1; 8 bases align to TRBD1. CDR1 is MGHRA and CDR2 is YSYEKL in the germline V gene. With V trimmed by 3 bases and J by 0 bases, 1 base remained unmatched. The CDR3 is 15 residues long. The CDR3 sequence: CASSQTGASGNTIYF. CDR3 bases: TGCGCCAGCAGCCAGACAGGGGCCTCTGGAAACACCATATATTTT.

J is TRBJ1-2 and V is TRBV5-1, with D possibly TRBD1 on 5 matching bases. The germline V gene has CDR1 SGHRS and CDR2 YFSETQ. This CDR3 comprises 14 residues. V was clipped by 0 bases and J by 5 bases, with 11 bases between them. CDR3 in DNA: TGCGCCAGCAGCTTGGAGGGCAGGGCGTATGGCTACACCTTC. Its protein product is CASSLEGRAYGYTF.